These T cell receptor beta chains were read from a single sample in a study of T cells in Graves' hyperthyroidism and ophthalmopathy. TCRdb processed the multiplex PCR reads anew with MiXCR; each CDR3 protein has one entry. Found here are 250,000 to 350,000 distinct CDR3 sequences, about a sixth of them singletons; the top ten hold just over 55%. The sample comprised blood. These receptors were collected from a woman in her sixties or seventies with Graves' ophthalmopathy. Each CDR3 is given with its conserved first and last residue. D genes are given only for firm matches. Clone size appears in some rows only: once, few, many, or a class for an expanded clone.

abundance: many
d_gene: TRBD1
j_gene: TRBJ2-7
v_gene: TRBV28
CDR3aa: CASSGQGLSYEQYF
CDR3nt: TGTGCCAGCAGTGGACAGGGACTCTCCTACGAGCAGTACTTC

abundance: NA
d_gene: TRBD1
j_gene: TRBJ1-2
v_gene: TRBV7-3
CDR3aa: CASSPTGRGYTF
CDR3nt: TGTGCCAGCAGCCCGACAGGGCGCGGCTACACCTTC

abundance: few
d_gene: NA
j_gene: TRBJ1-5
v_gene: TRBV9
CDR3aa: CASSVTPDQPQHF
CDR3nt: TGTGCCAGCAGCGTTACCCCAGATCAGCCCCAGCATTTT

abundance: many
d_gene: NA
j_gene: TRBJ1-1
v_gene: TRBV12-3/TRBV12-4
CDR3aa: CASSLGGKAEAFF
CDR3nt: TGTGCCAGCAGTTTAGGGGGAAAGGCTGAAGCTTTCTTT

abundance: NA
d_gene: NA
j_gene: TRBJ2-7
v_gene: TRBV7-9
CDR3aa: CASSSLTGQYF
CDR3nt: TGTGCCAGCAGCTCCCTAACCGGGCAGTACTTC

abundance: NA
d_gene: TRBD1
j_gene: TRBJ1-3
v_gene: TRBV6-1
CDR3aa: CASGGQGAGNTIYF
CDR3nt: TGTGCCAGCGGGGGACAGGGGGCTGGAAACACCATATATTTT

abundance: many
d_gene: NA
j_gene: TRBJ1-3
v_gene: TRBV7-6
CDR3aa: CASSLGDTGNTIYF
CDR3nt: TGTGCCAGCAGCTTAGGGGACACTGGAAACACCATATATTTT

abundance: few
d_gene: NA
j_gene: TRBJ2-7
v_gene: TRBV4-3
CDR3aa: CASSQDAGGQMQYF
CDR3nt: TGCGCCAGCAGCCAAGATGCCGGGGGACAGATGCAGTACTTC

abundance: many
d_gene: TRBD1
j_gene: TRBJ1-1
v_gene: TRBV5-1
CDR3aa: CASSPGTGDGNTEAFF
CDR3nt: TGCGCCAGCAGCCCCGGGACAGGGGACGGGAACACTGAAGCTTTCTTT

abundance: few
d_gene: TRBD2
j_gene: TRBJ2-7
v_gene: TRBV5-1
CDR3aa: CASSFGGTSGRVEQYF
CDR3nt: TGCGCCAGCAGCTTCGGCGGGACTAGCGGGAGGGTCGAGCAGTACTTC

abundance: many
d_gene: TRBD2
j_gene: TRBJ2-1
v_gene: TRBV7-2
CDR3aa: CASSLVAGVAYNEQFF
CDR3nt: TGTGCCAGCAGCTTAGTAGCGGGAGTGGCCTACAATGAGCAGTTCTTC

abundance: NA
d_gene: NA
j_gene: TRBJ2-7
v_gene: TRBV3-2
CDR3aa: CASSQEREVLDLYEQYF
CDR3nt: TGTGCCAGCAGCCAAGAACGGGAGGTTTTGGACCTCTACGAGCAGTACTTC

abundance: NA
d_gene: NA
j_gene: TRBJ1-6
v_gene: TRBV5-6
CDR3aa: CASRQDRERNSPLHF
CDR3nt: TGTGCCAGCAGGCAGGACAGAGAGCGAAATTCACCCCTCCACTTT

abundance: few
d_gene: TRBD1
j_gene: TRBJ2-7
v_gene: TRBV10-3
CDR3aa: CAISESIRTGDYEQYF
CDR3nt: TGTGCCATCAGTGAGTCGATTCGGACAGGGGACTACGAGCAGTACTTC

abundance: many
d_gene: NA
j_gene: TRBJ2-2
v_gene: TRBV6-5
CDR3aa: CASSYRGGTGELFF
CDR3nt: TGTGCCAGCAGTTACCGGGGTGGCACCGGGGAGCTGTTTTTT

abundance: many
d_gene: NA
j_gene: TRBJ2-3
v_gene: TRBV6-2/TRBV6-3
CDR3aa: CASSTRLTLSGTDTQYF
CDR3nt: TGTGCCAGCAGTACCCGTCTAACCCTCTCCGGCACAGATACGCAGTATTTT

abundance: NA
d_gene: NA
j_gene: TRBJ2-7
v_gene: TRBV7-2
CDR3aa: CASSSQGGGTGEQYF
CDR3nt: TGTGCCAGCAGCTCCCAGGGGGGGGGTACGGGGGAGCAGTACTTC

abundance: many
d_gene: NA
j_gene: TRBJ2-7
v_gene: TRBV6-2/TRBV6-3
CDR3aa: CASSRDSLPYEQYF
CDR3nt: TGTGCCAGCAGTAGGGACTCCCTTCCCTACGAGCAGTACTTC

abundance: many
d_gene: TRBD1
j_gene: TRBJ2-7
v_gene: TRBV7-9
CDR3aa: CARGKDRGDEQYF
CDR3nt: TGTGCCAGGGGGAAGGACAGGGGGGACGAGCAGTACTTC

abundance: NA
d_gene: NA
j_gene: TRBJ2-6
v_gene: TRBV24-1
CDR3aa: CATSDPSLPGANVLTF
CDR3nt: TGTGCCACCAGTGATCCGAGCCTACCTGGGGCCAACGTCCTGACTTTC

abundance: NA
d_gene: NA
j_gene: TRBJ1-4
v_gene: TRBV18
CDR3aa: CASSPQGTATNEKLFF
CDR3nt: TGTGCCAGCTCACCACAGGGGACCGCAACTAATGAAAAACTGTTTTTT

abundance: few
d_gene: TRBD1
j_gene: TRBJ1-2
v_gene: TRBV18
CDR3aa: CASASGTGDNGYTF
CDR3nt: TGTGCCAGCGCCTCCGGGACAGGAGATAATGGCTACACCTTC

abundance: few
d_gene: NA
j_gene: TRBJ2-2
v_gene: TRBV5-1
CDR3aa: CASSLDPATGELFF
CDR3nt: TGCGCCAGCAGCTTGGACCCTGCCACCGGGGAGCTGTTTTTT

abundance: NA
d_gene: TRBD1
j_gene: TRBJ1-6
v_gene: TRBV4-2
CDR3aa: CASSQEQGTQLMAPLHF
CDR3nt: TGTGCCAGCAGCCAAGAACAGGGGACACAGCTTATGGCACCCCTCCACTTT

abundance: many
d_gene: NA
j_gene: TRBJ1-6
v_gene: TRBV12-3/TRBV12-4
CDR3aa: CASVAAGNSPLHF
CDR3nt: TGTGCCAGCGTTGCAGCGGGGAATTCACCCCTCCACTTT

abundance: NA
d_gene: TRBD2
j_gene: TRBJ2-1
v_gene: TRBV15
CDR3aa: CATSRDGRGGEQFF
CDR3nt: TGTGCCACCAGCAGAGATGGACGGGGGGGCGAGCAGTTCTTC

abundance: few
d_gene: TRBD1
j_gene: TRBJ2-3
v_gene: TRBV5-1
CDR3aa: CASSRRTGKFVTDTQYF
CDR3nt: TGCGCCAGCAGCAGACGGACAGGAAAATTCGTCACAGATACGCAGTATTTT

abundance: many
d_gene: TRBD1
j_gene: TRBJ1-5
v_gene: TRBV28
CDR3aa: CASSSTGGRNQPQHF
CDR3nt: TGTGCCAGCAGTTCAACAGGGGGTCGTAATCAGCCCCAGCATTTT

abundance: many
d_gene: NA
j_gene: TRBJ1-5
v_gene: TRBV27
CDR3aa: CASSLSIADRPQHF
CDR3nt: TGTGCCAGCAGTTTATCGATAGCAGATCGGCCCCAGCATTTT

abundance: many
d_gene: TRBD2
j_gene: TRBJ2-3
v_gene: TRBV28
CDR3aa: CASSPTTSGRSTDTQYF
CDR3nt: TGTGCCAGCAGTCCGACGACTAGCGGGAGGTCCACAGATACGCAGTATTTT

abundance: few
d_gene: NA
j_gene: TRBJ2-5
v_gene: TRBV5-1
CDR3aa: CASMAFGQPQETQYF
CDR3nt: TGCGCCAGCATGGCGTTTGGACAACCACAAGAGACCCAGTACTTC

abundance: many
d_gene: NA
j_gene: TRBJ1-5
v_gene: TRBV6-1
CDR3aa: CASSPRQPSNQPQHF
CDR3nt: TGTGCCAGCAGTCCGCGACAACCTAGCAATCAGCCCCAGCATTTT

abundance: many
d_gene: NA
j_gene: TRBJ1-3
v_gene: TRBV28
CDR3aa: CASSLMTGTGNTIYF
CDR3nt: TGTGCCAGCAGTTTGATGACAGGCACTGGAAACACCATATATTTT

abundance: NA
d_gene: NA
j_gene: TRBJ2-7
v_gene: TRBV5-4
CDR3aa: CASSPIDNNYEQYF
CDR3nt: TGTGCCAGCAGCCCTATCGACAATAACTACGAGCAGTACTTC

abundance: NA
d_gene: TRBD1
j_gene: TRBJ1-1
v_gene: TRBV29-1
CDR3aa: CSAEEDRYTEAFF
CDR3nt: TGCAGCGCTGAAGAGGACAGGTATACTGAAGCTTTCTTT

abundance: NA
d_gene: NA
j_gene: TRBJ2-7
v_gene: TRBV4-3
CDR3aa: CASSQGKGSYEQYF
CDR3nt: TGCGCCAGCAGCCAAGGTAAAGGCTCCTACGAGCAGTACTTC

abundance: few
d_gene: NA
j_gene: TRBJ2-7
v_gene: TRBV29-1
CDR3aa: CSVRGQIYEQYF
CDR3nt: TGCAGCGTTCGAGGGCAGATCTACGAGCAGTACTTC

abundance: many
d_gene: NA
j_gene: TRBJ2-3
v_gene: TRBV7-2
CDR3aa: CASSNNRAQYF
CDR3nt: TGTGCCAGCAGTAATAACAGGGCGCAGTATTTT

abundance: many
d_gene: TRBD1
j_gene: TRBJ1-2
v_gene: TRBV10-3
CDR3aa: CATTGGTNYGYTF
CDR3nt: TGTGCCACAACAGGGGGCACTAACTATGGCTACACCTTC

abundance: many
d_gene: NA
j_gene: TRBJ2-1
v_gene: TRBV18
CDR3aa: CASSPSLDNNEQFF
CDR3nt: TGTGCCAGCTCACCCTCTTTGGACAACAATGAGCAGTTCTTC

abundance: many
d_gene: TRBD1
j_gene: TRBJ1-1
v_gene: TRBV27
CDR3aa: CASSLQGAQAEAFF
CDR3nt: TGTGCCAGCAGTCTGCAGGGGGCGCAGGCTGAAGCTTTCTTT

abundance: NA
d_gene: TRBD2
j_gene: TRBJ2-1
v_gene: TRBV19
CDR3aa: CASSRRTSGGPYNEQFF
CDR3nt: TGTGCCAGTAGTCGACGGACTAGCGGGGGGCCATACAATGAGCAGTTCTTC

abundance: many
d_gene: NA
j_gene: TRBJ2-1
v_gene: TRBV11-2
CDR3aa: CASSGALSYNEQFF
CDR3nt: TGTGCCAGCAGCGGGGCCCTCTCCTACAATGAGCAGTTCTTC

abundance: NA
d_gene: NA
j_gene: TRBJ1-5
v_gene: TRBV4-1
CDR3aa: CASCPDDRYNQPQHF
CDR3nt: TGCGCCAGCTGCCCCGACGACAGATACAATCAGCCCCAGCATTTT

abundance: NA
d_gene: NA
j_gene: TRBJ2-7
v_gene: TRBV2
CDR3aa: CASTTGYEQYF
CDR3nt: TGTGCCAGCACAACAGGGTACGAGCAGTACTTC